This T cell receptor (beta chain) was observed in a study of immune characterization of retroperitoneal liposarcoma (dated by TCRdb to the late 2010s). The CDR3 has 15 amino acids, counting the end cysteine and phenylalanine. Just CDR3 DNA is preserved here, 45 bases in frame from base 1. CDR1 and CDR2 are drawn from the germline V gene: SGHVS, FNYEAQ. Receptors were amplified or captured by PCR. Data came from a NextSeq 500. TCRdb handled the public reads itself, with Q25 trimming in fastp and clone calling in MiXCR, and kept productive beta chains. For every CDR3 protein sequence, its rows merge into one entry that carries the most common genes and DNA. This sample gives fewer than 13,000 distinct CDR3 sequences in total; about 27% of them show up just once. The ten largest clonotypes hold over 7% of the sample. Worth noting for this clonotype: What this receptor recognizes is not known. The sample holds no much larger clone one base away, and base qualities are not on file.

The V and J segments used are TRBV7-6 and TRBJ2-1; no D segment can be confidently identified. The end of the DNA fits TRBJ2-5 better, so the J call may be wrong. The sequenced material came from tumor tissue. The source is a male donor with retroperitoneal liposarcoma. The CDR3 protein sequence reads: CASRTRPGSEETQYF. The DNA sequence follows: TGTGCCAGCAGGACCAGGCCCGGATCGGAAGAGACCCAGTACTTC.